This record covers a single TCR beta chain. Its target is unknown. TCRdb analysed the 5' RACE reads with MiXCR anew, one entry per CDR3 protein. The sample includes 190,000 or so distinct CDR3 sequences, 9.5% to 15% seen only once; the top ten take about 17%. The data belong to a study of CD8 T cells in ankylosing spondylitis. Whole-study results and caveats: Seemingly distinctive of ankylosing spondylitis blood was a TCR beta motif formed by eight highly homologous variants.

There are 18 residues in the CDR3. Germline V CDR1 and CDR2: MNHEY, SVGEGT. V lost 5 bases and J lost 1; bases outside the gene matches: 10. The sequenced sample was blood, either unsorted or a sorted T cell fraction (not recorded which). The chain links TRBV6-2 or TRBV6-3 to TRBJ2-7; 14 bases line up with TRBD2. The clonotype comes from a male donor with ankylosing spondylitis or in good health (not recorded which). The CDR3 sequence: CASSPGTSGSLFSYEQYF. The CDR3 DNA reads as TGTGCCAGCAGTCCCGGGACTAGCGGGAGTCTTTTTTCCTACGAGCAGTACTTC.